Presented here are 27 T cell receptor beta chains from one specimen sequenced in a study of shared clonotypes between healthy human individuals. Produced via immunoSEQ multiplex PCR; TCRdb's table is partial and in-frame only. The repertoire has around 2.5 million clones, approximately 94% of them found once; the top ten carry 0.36%. The source material was naive CD4+ T cells from PBMCs. Subset in this sample: CD45RA+ positively selected. The source is a man aged 18 to 30 in good health. Some clones in this sample may be carry-over from other donors' samples.

This sequence joins TRBV29-1 and TRBJ1-1, with D unresolved. V was clipped by 3 bases and J by 2 bases, with 7 bases between them. This CDR3 spans 12 amino acids. The germline V gene has CDR1 SQVTM and CDR2 ANQGSEA. The CDR3 DNA follows: TGCAGCGTTGATGAGGGAAACACTGAAGCTTTCTTT. As protein: CSVDEGNTEAFF.

V is TRBV27 and J is TRBJ2-7, with a possible D match to TRBD1 (6 bases). This CDR3 has 15 residues. CDR1 and CDR2 from the germline V gene are MNHEY and SMNVEV (reference sequence). Trimming pared 4 bases from V and 2 bases from J, leaving 15 bases between. The CDR3 coding sequence is TGTGCCAGCAGTTATAACAGGGTGGGTGCCTACGAGCAGTACTTC. It codes for CASSYNRVGAYEQYF.

The genes are TRBV7-2 and TRBJ2-3; 10 bases line up with TRBD2. The trim removed 1 base at V and 4 bases at J, leaving 8 bases unmatched. The germline V gene encodes CDR1 SGHTA and CDR2 FQGNSA. CDR3 size: 17 residues. In nucleotides, the CDR3 is TGTGCCAGCAGCTTAGAGCTCCTAGCGGGAGTTGCAGATACGCAGTATTTT. The encoded protein is CASSLELLAGVADTQYF.

This sequence joins TRBV11-2 and TRBJ2-3; no clear D gene. The V gene's germline CDR1 is SGHAT and CDR2 FQNNGV. V was trimmed by 0 bases and J by 0 bases, leaving 7 bases between them. The CDR3 extends over 15 amino acids. CDR3 nucleotide sequence: TGTGCCAGCAGCTTAGACAGCCCGAGCACAGATACGCAGTATTTT. It encodes CASSLDSPSTDTQYF.

This chain joins TRBV6-4 and TRBJ2-1; maybe TRBD1 (5 bases). The germline V and J ends were trimmed by 10 bases and 8 bases, with 27 bases remaining between them. Germline CDR1 MRHNA, CDR2 SNTAGT. CDR3 length equals 16 residues. The CDR3 protein is CATDDCRAHMGHEQFF. CDR3 bases: TGTGCCACCGACGATTGCCGGGCCCACATGGGGCATGAGCAGTTCTTC.

The CDR3 DNA reads TGTGCCAGTTACGGACGTCCGAACACTGAAGCTTTCTTT. This translates into CASYGRPNTEAFF. The chain employs TRBV27 and TRBJ1-1, with D unclear. The V gene lost 9 bases and the J gene lost 1 base, with 12 bases spanning the gap. Germline V CDR1 and CDR2: MNHEY, SMNVEV (reference sequence). There are 13 residues in the CDR3.

Only one count was recorded for this clone. The DNA for the CDR3 is TGTGCCAGTAGTATCTCGGGACAGCGATATGGCTACACCTTC. Its translation: CASSISGQRYGYTF. The chain joins TRBV19 to TRBJ1-2; 7 bases agree with TRBD1. Losses at the gene ends were 3 bases for V and 5 bases for J; bases not matched to a gene: 6. The germline CDR1 and CDR2 sequences are LNHDA and SQIVND (reference sequence). This CDR3 comprises 14 residues.

This chain uses TRBV6-5 with TRBJ2-5, with 7 bases identical to TRBD2. CDR3 length equals 12 residues. V was pared by 6 bases and J by 10 bases, with 8 bases of the junction left unmatched. Per germline, CDR1 MNHEY and CDR2 SVGAGI. In DNA, the CDR3 is TGTGCCAGCAGAAGGAGCCGGGACTACCAGTACTTC. Translated: CASRRSRDYQYF.

This rearrangement joins TRBV7-9 to TRBJ1-1; a weak D match, TRBD1 (5 bases). V was cut by 5 bases and J by 0 bases, with 22 bases left in between. Germline CDR1 and CDR2: SEHNR and FQNEAQ (reference sequence). The CDR3 is 18 amino acids. CDR3 residues: CASSQETGWDGLNTEAFF. DNA for the CDR3: TGTGCCAGCAGCCAAGAAACCGGATGGGACGGCCTGAACACTGAAGCTTTCTTT.

The V and J genes are TRBV7-9 and TRBJ1-2; 7 bases align to TRBD1. After removal of 5 bases from V and 2 bases from J, the junction contained 11 bases not matched to a gene. The CDR3 covers 16 residues. Germline V CDR1 and CDR2: SEHNR, FQNEAQ (reference sequence). CDR3 bases: TGTGCCAGCAGCCAGAGGGACAGAGAATTCAACTATGGCTACACCTTC. It specifies CASSQRDREFNYGYTF.

This rearrangement joins TRBV5-1 to TRBJ2-5; D unclear. The V end lost 0 bases, the J end lost 4 bases, and 7 bases lay between the germline ends. Germline V gene sequence: CDR1 SGHRS, CDR2 YFSETQ. The CDR3 extends over 13 amino acids. In DNA, the CDR3 is TGCGCCAGCAGCTTGGCCTTTGGAGAGACCCAGTACTTC. It translates to CASSLAFGETQYF. The full variable domain, completed using reference TRBV5-1 and TRBJ2-5, is KAGVTQTPRYLIKTRGQQVTLSCSPISGHRSVSWYQQTPGQGLQFLFEYFSETQRNKGNFPGRFSGRQFSNSRSEMNVSTLELGDSALYLCASSLAFGETQYFGPGTRLLVL.

This CDR3 reads CASSRGTSRLSSYNEQFF. The CDR3 DNA follows: TGTGCCAGCAGCCGAGGGACTAGCCGGTTAAGCTCCTACAATGAGCAGTTCTTC. The rearrangement joins TRBV27 to TRBJ2-1; 9 bases match TRBD2. The germline gives CDR1 MNHEY, CDR2 SMNVEV (reference sequence). The V and J ends lost 6 bases and 0 bases, in that order; junction bases with no gene match: 12. The CDR3 spans 18 residues.

In nucleotides, the CDR3 is TGCGCCAGCAGCCCGGGAGTAGGCGTAAACGAGCAGTACTTC. Amino acids: CASSPGVGVNEQYF. The rearrangement links TRBV4-1 to TRBJ2-7; possibly TRBD2 for D (6 bases). The CDR3 spans 14 residues. Germline CDR1 and CDR2: MGHRA and YSYEKL. Trimming took off 4 bases at V and 5 bases at J, with 15 bases between the two ends.

The chain employs TRBV11-2 and TRBJ2-7; D remains ambiguous. Germline CDR1 SGHAT, CDR2 FQNNGV. Trimming removed 0 bases from V and 3 bases from J, with 15 bases in between. The CDR3 sequence is 16 residues long. The CDR3 sequence: CASSLEVLGSSYEQYF. The CDR3 DNA is TGTGCCAGCAGCTTAGAAGTCCTAGGGTCCAGCTACGAGCAGTACTTC.

The chain has TRBV29-1 and TRBJ1-4, with D perhaps TRBD1 (5 bases). The germline CDR1 and CDR2 sequences are SQVTM and ANQGSEA. V lost 7 bases, J lost 8 bases, and 17 bases lay in between. This CDR3 has 13 amino acids. DNA for the CDR3: TGCAGCGCTGGGGGTGGCGAGAGGGAAAAACTGTTTTTT. Its translation is CSAGGGEREKLFF.

To note about this clone: Other nucleotide sequences from this sample produce the same CDR3. The genes are TRBV7-3 and TRBJ2-3; 8 nucleotides align to TRBD1. Germline assignment: CDR1 SGHTA and CDR2 FQGTGA. This CDR3 region has 15 residues. V gave up 4 bases and J gave up 0 bases; unmatched junction bases: 3. The chain's CDR3 is CASSSGQGSTDTQYF. CDR3 coding DNA: TGTGCCAGCAGCTCTGGACAGGGTAGCACAGATACGCAGTATTTT.

The chain couples TRBV6-5 to TRBJ1-2, with no clear D. Germline CDR1 and CDR2: MNHEY and SVGAGI. The CDR3 length is 13 residues. V lost 7 bases to trimming and J lost 1 base, with 10 bases between them. CDR3 DNA sequence: TGTGCCAGCAAGGACGTCCGTAACTATGGCTACACCTTC. It yields the protein CASKDVRNYGYTF.

As for this clone: Other DNA sequences in the sample encode the same CDR3. The V and J genes are TRBV5-1 and TRBJ2-3; D may be TRBD1 (5 bases). V gave up 0 bases and J gave up 4 bases, with 9 bases separating them. This CDR3 comprises 14 residues. The germline CDR1 and CDR2 sequences are SGHRS and YFSETQ. In DNA, the CDR3 is TGCGCCAGCAGCTTGGGGGCAGGGCCAGATACGCAGTATTTT. Translation gives CASSLGAGPDTQYF.

The chain employs TRBV7-3 and TRBJ2-3, with D unresolved. The germline CDR1 and CDR2 sequences are SGHTA and FQGTGA. The germline V and J ends were trimmed by 5 bases and 2 bases, with 14 bases remaining between them. The CDR3 runs 15 residues. The CDR3 loop is CASSPSMGFTDTQYF. CDR3 DNA sequence: TGTGCCAGCAGCCCCTCTATGGGTTTCACAGATACGCAGTATTTT.

The chain uses TRBV7-9 and TRBJ2-5; D is undetermined. Between the trimmed V and J ends, which lost 8 bases and 1 base, there was a span of 8 bases. Germline V lookup: CDR1 SEHNR, CDR2 FQNEAQ (reference sequence). The CDR3 is 12 residues long. This chain's CDR3 is CASGLSQETQYF. DNA for the CDR3: TGTGCCAGCGGGCTGTCCCAAGAGACCCAGTACTTC.

The chain recombines TRBV18 with TRBJ2-3; the match to TRBD1 covers 9 bases. The CDR3 contains 13 residues. J lost 6 bases, V lost 4 bases, and 2 bases had no gene match. Germline V gene data show CDR1 as KGHSH and CDR2 as LQKENI. As DNA, the CDR3 is TGTGCCAGCTCACGGGACAGGGTGGATACGCAGTATTTT. Residues: CASSRDRVDTQYF.

The rearrangement joins TRBV11-2 to TRBJ2-1; tentatively, D is TRBD1 or TRBD2 (5 bases each). The germline V gene encodes CDR1 SGHAT and CDR2 FQNNGV. CDR3 length equals 14 residues. V lost 3 bases, J lost 6 bases, and 12 bases lay in between. The chain's CDR3 is CASSLAGAVNEQFF. The CDR3 bases are TGTGCCAGCAGCTTGGCCGGGGCGGTCAATGAGCAGTTCTTC.

This clone showed up just once. This specimen includes other DNA sequences encoding the same CDR3. The chain is built from TRBV27 and TRBJ1-5; no definite D call. V lost 2 bases and J lost 2, with 4 bases in between. Looked up from germline, CDR1 is MNHEY and CDR2 is SMNVEV (reference sequence). The CDR3 has 13 residues. CDR3 in amino acids: CASSLNGNQPQHF. In nucleotides, the CDR3 is TGTGCCAGCAGTTTAAACGGCAATCAGCCCCAGCATTTT.

The rearrangement links TRBV10-1 to TRBJ2-1; the D is unclear. V dropped 0 bases and J dropped 10 bases, with 7 bases sitting between them. Germline CDR1 and CDR2: WNHNN and SYGVQD (reference sequence). This CDR3 contains 12 residues. The CDR3 sequence is CASSESTGEQFF. The CDR3 DNA reads as TGCGCCAGCAGTGAGTCGACCGGAGAGCAGTTCTTC.

This clone showed up just once. V is TRBV6-4 and J is TRBJ2-1; tentatively, D is TRBD1 or TRBD2 (5 bases each). Trimming shortened V by 4 bases and J by 2 bases, and 15 bases separated the two germline ends. Germline-derived CDR1 and CDR2 are MRHNA and SNTAGT. The CDR3 contains 16 residues. The CDR3 coding sequence is TGTGCCAGCAGTGCCCACGGGACCACAACCTACAATGAGCAGTTCTTC. Residues: CASSAHGTTTYNEQFF.

The chain joins TRBV5-6 to TRBJ2-5, with TRBD1 matching 8 bases. Trimming cost V 4 bases and J 1 base; bases outside gene matches: 6. The CDR3 is 15 residues long. The germline V gene encodes CDR1 SGHDT and CDR2 YYEEEE. The CDR3 sequence is CASSGTTGGQETQYF. CDR3 DNA: TGTGCCAGCAGCGGAACTACAGGGGGCCAAGAGACCCAGTACTTC.

The table lists this clone with a count of one. This chain joins TRBV4-2 and TRBJ1-5; 9 positions agree with TRBD1. Losses at the gene ends were 0 bases for V and 7 bases for J; bases not matched to a gene: 10. From germline, CDR1 is LGHNA and CDR2 YNFKEQ. This CDR3 is 17 amino acids long. The CDR3 nucleotides read TGTGCCAGCAGCCAAGAGGTCGGGACAGGGAGAGGACAGCCCCAGCATTTT. It yields the protein CASSQEVGTGRGQPQHF.